This T cell receptor (beta chain) was observed in a study of shared clonotypes between healthy human individuals. Study summary: A donor's plate count was three for CD4 naive and three for CD4 memory; CD8 naive had two and CD8 memory one.

Study observations and caveats: Tissues were not sampled, only blood, and their repertoires likely differ. When naive CD4 clonotypes were compared across a few donors, 5% to 5.5% were shared.

Repertoires were generated with immunoSEQ multiplex PCR, while TCRdb's copy carries only in-frame clones and drops some. The sample consists of around 640,000 clones, roughly 95% of them appearing once. Germline trimming cut 4 bases from V and 2 bases from J; bases unmatched to any gene: 5. This CDR3 has 15 residues. Germline CDR1 is MNHEY and CDR2 is SVGAGI. A remark on this clone: Its target is unknown.

Naive CD8 cells were CD45RO-negative, positively selected for CCR7, excluding terminally differentiated effector memory CD45RA+ cells. Sequencing was carried out using naive CD8+ T cells sorted from blood. The clonotype was recovered from a woman aged 30 to 39 in good health. The chain is built from TRBV6-5 and TRBJ2-7; 10 bases agree with TRBD2. In nucleotides, the CDR3 is TGTGCCAGCAGTTCGACTACTAGCGGGGCCTACGAGCAGTACTTC. Its protein product is CASSSTTSGAYEQYF.